This TCR beta chain was identified in a study of blood T cells in healthy people across ages. Together with a sample-barcoded 5' primer, a J-beta primer mix was included in a second PCR lasting roughly 6 to 12 cycles. TCRdb fed the 5' RACE reads into MiXCR, producing one record per CDR3 protein. The table lists 750,000 or so distinct CDR3 sequences, approximately 25% of them singletons. From germline, CDR1 is MNHNY and CDR2 SVGAGI (reference sequence). The CDR3 consists of 14 residues. The V gene end was trimmed by 7 bases and the J gene end by 10 bases; junction bases not matched to a gene: 10. This same sample was also part of a study on T cells of mothers and their children.

This clonotype was sampled from a boy between 10 and 17 years old in good health. The rearrangement links TRBV6-6 to TRBJ1-6; 7 bases are shared with TRBD1. Sequences were obtained from blood. In DNA form, the CDR3 reads TGTGCCAGCATGGTAGACAGGGTCAGCTCACCCCTCCACTTT. Its translation: CASMVDRVSSPLHF.